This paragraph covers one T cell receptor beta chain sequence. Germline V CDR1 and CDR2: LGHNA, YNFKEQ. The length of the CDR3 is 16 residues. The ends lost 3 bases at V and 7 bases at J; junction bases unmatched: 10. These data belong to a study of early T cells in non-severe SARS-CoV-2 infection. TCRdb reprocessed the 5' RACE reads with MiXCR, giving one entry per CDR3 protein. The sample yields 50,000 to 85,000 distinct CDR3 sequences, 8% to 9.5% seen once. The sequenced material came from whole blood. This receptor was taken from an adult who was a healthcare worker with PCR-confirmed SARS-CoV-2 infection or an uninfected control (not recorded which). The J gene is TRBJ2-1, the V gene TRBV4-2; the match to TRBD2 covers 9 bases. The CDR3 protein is CASSQGSGSSRNEQFF. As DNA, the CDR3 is TGTGCCAGCAGCCAGGGTAGCGGGAGTTCGCGAAATGAGCAGTTCTTC.